The following is a TCR beta chain sequence with its context. No antigen is known for it. Germline lookup yields CDR1 SGHTA and CDR2 FQGTGA. The CDR3 loop spans 13 amino acids. Trimming took 0 bases from V and 7 from J, leaving 9 bases between them. This sample stems from a study of PD-1 blockade in classical Hodgkin lymphoma. Across the whole study: Nivolumab 3 mg/kg was given intravenously every 2 weeks. Study-level results: Before treatment, TCR diversity in newly diagnosed patients was reportedly lower than in healthy donors. Repertoire differences lack defined causes, possibly disease activity or prior therapy.

Each patient experienced a relapse that followed autologous stem cell transplantation, and brentuximab vedotin exposure varied. Relapsed/refractory classical Hodgkin lymphoma patients had complete, partial or progressive responses. Sequencing was performed with immunoSEQ multiplex PCR; in TCRdb, only in-frame clones are kept and a portion is missing. The sample consists of under 100,000 clones, roughly 88% of them appearing once. This sequence was found in a human donor with classical Hodgkin lymphoma. The chain links TRBV7-3 to TRBJ2-5, with D possibly being TRBD2 (5 bases). The source material was peripheral blood mononuclear cells (PBMCs), sampled at baseline. CDR3 protein: CASSLTREGTQYF. Here the CDR3 DNA reads TGTGCCAGCAGCTTAACTAGAGAGGGGACCCAGTACTTC.